The 29 T cell receptor beta chains in this list originate from one sample, sequenced in a study of metastatic and nonmetastatic thyroid tumors. Every patient was untreated before thyroid surgery. TCRdb re-called clones from the PCR reads using MiXCR. The sample consists of about 59,000 clones, about 16% of them appearing once. What was sequenced was blood. The receptors were sampled from a male donor with papillary thyroid cancer or a benign thyroid nodule (not recorded which). Some clones in this sample may be carry-over from other donors' samples.

The chain is built from TRBV6-5 and TRBJ1-2; weak D call: TRBD1 (5 bases). V lost 2 bases and J 4 bases, leaving 17 bases between the germline ends. The germline V gene has CDR1 MNHEY and CDR2 SVGAGI. The CDR3 sequence is 16 residues long. The CDR3 DNA reads as TGTGCCAGCAGTTACGAGGGACGGGTCGGGATCTATGGCTACACCTTC. Amino acid sequence: CASSYEGRVGIYGYTF.

This clone was counted many times. The V and J genes are TRBV11-2 and TRBJ2-7; perhaps D is TRBD1 or TRBD2 (5 bases each). From germline, CDR1 is SGHAT and CDR2 FQNNGV. The CDR3 has 15 amino acids. The V end was cut by 5 bases, the J end by 0 bases, with 14 bases between. The CDR3 loop reads CASSMGRAISYEQYF. The CDR3 DNA reads TGTGCCAGCAGCATGGGGCGGGCGATCTCCTACGAGCAGTACTTC. The full variable domain, in which reference TRBV11-2 and TRBJ2-7 provide the parts outside the CDR3, is EAGVAQSPRYKIIEKRQSVAFWCNPISGHATLYWYQQILGQGPKLLIQFQNNGVVDDSQLPKDRFSAERLKGVDSTLKIQPAKLEDSAVYLCASSMGRAISYEQYFGPGTRLTVT.

This clone was seen at least ten times. The genes are TRBV10-2 and TRBJ2-3; TRBD2 matches 9 bases. The CDR3 is 16 amino acids. J gave up 6 bases and V 7 bases, and 14 bases lay outside the gene matches. CDR1 is WSHSY, CDR2 SAAADI, per germline. The CDR3 loop reads CASTSRASGGSDTQYF. The CDR3 DNA sequence: TGCGCCAGCACCAGCAGGGCCAGCGGGGGGTCTGATACGCAGTATTTT.

This clone showed up many times. This chain connects TRBV27 to TRBJ1-4; 7 bases are a match to TRBD1. With V trimmed by 3 bases and J by 3 bases, 7 bases remained unmatched. CDR1 and CDR2 from the germline V gene are MNHEY and SMNVEV (reference sequence). The CDR3 is made up of 16 amino acids. The CDR3 nucleotides read TGTGCCAGCAGTTTGTTCGCACAGGGGCCTAATGAAAAACTGTTTTTT. This sequence encodes CASSLFAQGPNEKLFF. The full variable domain, its missing parts supplied by reference TRBV27 and TRBJ1-4, is EAQVTQNPRYLITVTGKKLTVTCSQNMNHEYMSWYRQDPGLGLRQIYYSMNVEVTDKGDVPEGYKVSRKEKRNFPLILESPSPNQTSLYFCASSLFAQGPNEKLFFGSGTQLSVL.

This clone ranks as medium-sized. This chain uses TRBV12-3 or TRBV12-4 with TRBJ1-2; D possibly corresponds to TRBD1 (6 bases). This CDR3 region has 14 residues. The V end was cut by 7 bases, the J end by 7 bases, with 19 bases between. The CDR3, as DNA: TGTGCCAGCACCCCTAGGCCGGGGGCGGGTGGCTACACCTTC. It encodes CASTPRPGAGGYTF.

To note about this clone: Other DNA sequences in this sample translate to the same CDR3. The genes are TRBV12-3 or TRBV12-4 and TRBJ2-7; 10 positions agree with TRBD2. The CDR3 contains 16 residues. Trimming removed 4 bases from V and 4 bases from J; junction bases left unmatched: 10. The CDR3 region is CASSSAGSGGKYEQYF. The CDR3 DNA follows: TGTGCCAGCAGTTCTGCGGGTAGCGGGGGGAAATACGAGCAGTACTTC.

Turning to this clone: A much larger clone lies one base from this, so it may be a read error. The V and J genes are TRBV4-2 and TRBJ2-3, with D tentatively TRBD1 (5 bases). The CDR3 spans 15 residues. Germline lookup yields CDR1 LGHNA and CDR2 YNFKEQ. The CDR3 nucleotides read TGTGCCGGCAGCACCCGACAGCGCCTCACAGATACGCAGTATTTT. Protein product: CAGSTRQRLTDTQYF.

The chain has TRBV3-1 and TRBJ2-3, with 8 bases matching TRBD2. This CDR3 contains 16 residues. Trimming cost V 1 base and J 8 bases; bases outside gene matches: 11. CDR1 LGHDT and CDR2 YNNKEL come from the germline V gene (reference sequence). The CDR3 nucleotides read TGTGCCAGCAGCCAAGGAGGGGGACTAGGTATCGGTACGCAGTATTTT. Its protein is CASSQGGGLGIGTQYF.

The rearrangement uses TRBV7-9 and TRBJ2-7, with D perhaps being TRBD1 or TRBD2 (5 bases each). The ends were cut back, 3 bases at V and 3 bases at J, with 12 bases in the middle. The CDR3 runs to 14 residues. CDR1 and CDR2 (germline): SEHNR, FQNEAQ (reference sequence). The CDR3 sequence is CASSLGTGLYEQYF. CDR3 nucleotides: TGTGCCAGCAGCTTGGGGACGGGCCTCTACGAGCAGTACTTC.

This clone was detected many times. The gene calls are TRBV12-3 or TRBV12-4 and TRBJ2-1, with unresolved D. CDR3 length: 15 amino acids. V lost 0 bases to trimming and J lost 0 bases, with 6 bases between them. The CDR3 sequence: CASSLAGFSYNEQFF. CDR3 in DNA: TGTGCCAGCAGTTTAGCGGGGTTCTCCTACAATGAGCAGTTCTTC.

This clone was picked up a small number of times. CDR3 in amino acids: CASSPCVAQGAKVHEQYF. CDR3 nucleotides: TGTGCCAGCAGTCCCTGCGTCGCACAGGGGGCGAAGGTCCACGAGCAGTACTTC. The J gene is TRBJ2-7, the V gene TRBV6-2 or TRBV6-3, with 9 bases lining up with TRBD1. This CDR3 has 18 amino acids. CDR1 is MNHEY, CDR2 SVGEGT, per germline. V lost 5 bases to trimming and J lost 5 bases; unmatched junction nucleotides: 19.

The chain has TRBV5-1 and TRBJ2-3; possibly TRBD1 for D (6 bases). The CDR3 has 17 residues. The germline V gene encodes CDR1 SGHRS and CDR2 YFSETQ. V lost 4 bases and J 2 bases, leaving 20 bases between the germline ends. The CDR3: CASSRSPQGFLTDTQYF. CDR3 DNA: TGCGCCAGCAGCCGATCCCCACAGGGATTCCTCACAGATACGCAGTATTTT. Full variable domain (missing parts from reference TRBV5-1 and TRBJ2-3): KAGVTQTPRYLIKTRGQQVTLSCSPISGHRSVSWYQQTPGQGLQFLFEYFSETQRNKGNFPGRFSGRQFSNSRSEMNVSTLELGDSALYLCASSRSPQGFLTDTQYFGPGTRLTVL.

This clone was found many times. The rearrangement joins TRBV5-5 to TRBJ2-1, with a possible D match to TRBD2 (7 bases). This CDR3 spans 17 amino acids. CDR1 SGHKS and CDR2 YYEKEE come from the germline V gene (reference sequence). V was clipped by 0 bases and J by 8 bases, with 21 bases between them. CDR3 residues: CASSLAAAPRGAYEQFF. For the CDR3, the DNA is TGTGCCAGCAGCTTGGCCGCCGCACCACGGGGGGCCTATGAGCAGTTCTTC. Using reference TRBV5-5 and TRBJ2-1 for the parts outside the CDR3, the full variable domain is DAGVTQSPTHLIKTRGQQVTLRCSPISGHKSVSWYQQVLGQGPQFIFQYYEKEERGRGNFPDRFSARQFPNYSSELNVNALLLGDSALYLCASSLAAAPRGAYEQFFGPGTRLTVL.

There are many counts of this clone. The chain employs TRBV20-1 and TRBJ2-5; 11 nucleotides match TRBD1. The CDR3 loop spans 14 amino acids. The V gene's germline CDR1 is DFQATT and CDR2 SNEGSKA (reference sequence). J lost 5 bases, V lost 4 bases, and 6 bases had no gene match. This chain's CDR3 is CSATGQGAFETQYF. The CDR3 coding sequence is TGCAGTGCTACAGGACAGGGGGCTTTTGAGACCCAGTACTTC.

This clone was counted only a few times. This chain joins TRBV28 and TRBJ2-3; D is unclear. The CDR3 covers 12 residues. Germline V gene data show CDR1 as MDHEN and CDR2 as SYDVKM. V lost 0 bases and J 15 bases, leaving 13 bases between the germline ends. The CDR3 DNA reads TGTGCCAGCAGTTTATGGGCGGATACTCATTATTTT. This gives the protein CASSLWADTHYF.

In its sample, this clone was seen many times. This chain joins TRBV6-2 or TRBV6-3 and TRBJ2-2; D may be TRBD2 (7 bases). The CDR3 covers 15 residues. In germline, CDR1 is MNHEY, CDR2 SVGEGT. V was trimmed by 7 bases and J by 3 bases, leaving 15 bases between them. The CDR3 sequence: CASKGSGGDTGELFF. In DNA form, the CDR3 reads TGTGCCAGCAAAGGATCGGGGGGCGACACCGGGGAGCTGTTTTTT.

This clone showed up just a few times. The CDR3 sequence is CASEFSYNEQFF. Written as DNA, the CDR3 is TGTGCCAGTGAGTTTTCCTACAATGAGCAGTTCTTC. The chain joins TRBV19 to TRBJ2-1, with D unresolved. Germline V lookup: CDR1 LNHDA, CDR2 SQIVND (reference sequence). V was cut by 8 bases and J by 1 base, with 6 bases left in between. This CDR3 has 12 residues.

This clone has just a few counts. This chain links TRBV9 with TRBJ2-1; 12 nucleotides agree with TRBD2. V trimming: 1 base; J trimming: 7 bases; junction bases outside the gene matches: 0. The CDR3 runs 14 residues. Germline V lookup: CDR1 SGDLS, CDR2 YYNGEE. The CDR3 DNA reads TGTGCCAGCAGCGTACTAGCGGGGGGGAATGAGCAGTTCTTC. Protein: CASSVLAGGNEQFF.

The rearrangement joins TRBV20-1 to TRBJ2-7, with D unclear. The CDR3 has 14 residues. Germline CDR1 is DFQATT and CDR2 is SNEGSKA (reference sequence). V gave up 4 bases and J gave up 0 bases, with 13 bases separating them. This CDR3 is CSAIDRRFSYEQYF. The CDR3 DNA reads TGCAGTGCTATAGATAGACGGTTCTCCTACGAGCAGTACTTC.

This clone was seen at least ten times. The chain joins TRBV6-6 to TRBJ2-2, with 10 nucleotides matching TRBD2. In germline, CDR1 is MNHNY, CDR2 SVGAGI (reference sequence). V shed 2 bases and J 4 bases; nucleotides not matched to a gene: 1. The CDR3 extends over 15 amino acids. The CDR3 reads CASSYSGGGTGELFF. DNA for the CDR3: TGTGCCAGCAGTTACAGCGGGGGGGGCACCGGGGAGCTGTTTTTT.

There are many counts of this clone. The rearrangement links TRBV5-4 to TRBJ1-1; a weak D match, TRBD1 (6 bases). The CDR3 has 15 amino acids. Looked up from germline, CDR1 is SGHNT and CDR2 is YYREEE (reference sequence). Between the trimmed V and J ends, which lost 0 bases and 0 bases, there was a span of 9 bases. CDR3 in amino acids: CASSLVGTMNTEAFF. The CDR3 DNA sequence: TGTGCCAGCAGCTTGGTGGGGACAATGAACACTGAAGCTTTCTTT.

This clone was detected ten times or more. CDR3 bases: TGCAGTGCTAGAGCCCTGAACACGGAGCCACATAATTCACCCCTCCACTTT. Encoded protein: CSARALNTEPHNSPLHF. J is TRBJ1-6 and V is TRBV20-1; no clear D. V was pared by 1 base and J by 5 bases, with 18 bases between. This CDR3 spans 17 amino acids. Germline V gene sequence: CDR1 DFQATT, CDR2 SNEGSKA (reference sequence).

This clone was counted between two and nine times. The V gene is TRBV2, the J gene TRBJ2-1; no reliable D call. Germline assignment: CDR1 SNHLY and CDR2 FYNNEI. V dropped 9 bases and J dropped 4 bases, with 19 bases sitting between them. The CDR3 covers 15 residues. Written as DNA, the CDR3 is TGTGCCAGACAATCCGGTACTAACCTATACAATGAGCAGTTCTTC. This encodes CARQSGTNLYNEQFF.

This clone came up many times. J is TRBJ2-5 and V is TRBV7-2; D assignment may be TRBD1 or TRBD2 (5 bases each). This CDR3 comprises 13 residues. Germline assignment: CDR1 SGHTA and CDR2 FQGNSA. V was shortened by 3 bases and J by 2 bases, with 7 bases between the two germline ends. CDR3 sequence: CASSLGPQETQYF. CDR3 nucleotides: TGTGCCAGCAGCTTGGGACCGCAAGAGACCCAGTACTTC.

This clone was observed many times. The junction differs from germline at one of its ends, possibly a read error. The CDR3 bases are TGTGCCGGCAGATCGGAGGGCTACACCTTC. Translated: CAGRSEGYTF. The chain joins TRBV6-1 to TRBJ1-2; D remains unclear. This CDR3 has 10 residues. The germline CDR1 and CDR2 sequences are MNHNS and SASEGT.

In this sample, this clone turned up many times. The V gene is TRBV6-1, the J gene TRBJ1-2; possible D gene TRBD1, 5 bases. Trimming removed 0 bases at V and 10 bases at J, with 12 bases between. The CDR3 extends over 13 amino acids. From germline, CDR1 is MNHNS and CDR2 SASEGT. The CDR3 DNA is TGTGCCAGCAGTGAAGCGGAGACAGCCACCTACACCTTC. Its translation is CASSEAETATYTF.

This clone was recorded many times. V and J are TRBV20-1 and TRBJ2-3; tentative D call: TRBD2 (5 bases). Trimming removed 5 bases at V and 5 bases at J, with 14 bases between. Germline V gene lookup returns CDR1 DFQATT and CDR2 SNEGSKA (reference sequence). The CDR3 covers 13 residues. CDR3 amino acids: CSARKSGVDTQYF. CDR3 in DNA: TGCAGTGCTCGCAAGAGCGGTGTAGATACGCAGTATTTT.

Points on this clone: This may arise from a read error, as a much more abundant clone is one base away. This chain links TRBV20-1 with TRBJ2-3; 10 bases align to TRBD2. Germline V gene lookup returns CDR1 DFQATT and CDR2 SNEGSKA (reference sequence). The CDR3 covers 14 residues. CDR3 sequence reads: CSTSGKTPTDTQYF. The CDR3 DNA reads TGCAGTACTAGCGGGAAAACTCCCACAGATACGCAGTATTTT.

This clone was detected many times. V usage is TRBV5-1 and J usage is TRBJ2-2; tentative D call: TRBD2 (5 bases). This CDR3 spans 15 amino acids. Germline CDR1 and CDR2: SGHRS and YFSETQ. Trimming cost V 2 bases and J 3 bases, with 11 bases left between them. The CDR3 DNA reads as TGCGCCAGCAGCTTCGGAGCGCGGGACACCGGGGAGCTGTTTTTT. Translating it yields CASSFGARDTGELFF.